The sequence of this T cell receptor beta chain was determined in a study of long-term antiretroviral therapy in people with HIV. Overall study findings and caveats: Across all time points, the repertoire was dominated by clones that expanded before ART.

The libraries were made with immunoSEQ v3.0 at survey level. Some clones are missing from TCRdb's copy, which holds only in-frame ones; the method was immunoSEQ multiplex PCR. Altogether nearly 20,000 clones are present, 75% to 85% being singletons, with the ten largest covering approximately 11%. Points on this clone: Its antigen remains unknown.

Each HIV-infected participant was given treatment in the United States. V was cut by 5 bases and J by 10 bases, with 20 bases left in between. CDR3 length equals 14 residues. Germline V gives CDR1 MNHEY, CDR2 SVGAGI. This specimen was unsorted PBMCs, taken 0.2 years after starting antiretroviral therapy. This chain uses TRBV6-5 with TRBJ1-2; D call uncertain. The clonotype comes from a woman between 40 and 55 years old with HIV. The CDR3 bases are TGTGCCAGCAGTCCCCTGTTTCCAGCGTCGGTCTACACCTTC. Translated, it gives CASSPLFPASVYTF.